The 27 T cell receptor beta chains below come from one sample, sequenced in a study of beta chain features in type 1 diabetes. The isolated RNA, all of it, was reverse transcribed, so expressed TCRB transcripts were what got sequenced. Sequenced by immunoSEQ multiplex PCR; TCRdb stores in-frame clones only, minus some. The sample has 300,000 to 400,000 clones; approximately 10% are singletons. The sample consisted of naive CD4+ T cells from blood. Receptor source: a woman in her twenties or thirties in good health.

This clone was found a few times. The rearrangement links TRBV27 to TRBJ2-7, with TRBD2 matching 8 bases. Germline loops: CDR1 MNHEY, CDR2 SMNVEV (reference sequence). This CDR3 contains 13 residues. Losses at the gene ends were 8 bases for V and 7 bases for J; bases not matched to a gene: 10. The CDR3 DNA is TGTGCCAGCCGAGGAGCGGGGGTCGATGAGCAGTACTTC. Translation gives CASRGAGVDEQYF.

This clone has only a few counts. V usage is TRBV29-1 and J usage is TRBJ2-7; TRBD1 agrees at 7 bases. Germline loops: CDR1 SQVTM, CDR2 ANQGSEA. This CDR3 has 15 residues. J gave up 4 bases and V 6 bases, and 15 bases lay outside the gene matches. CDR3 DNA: TGCAGCGTAGCAGACCCTGACAGGGATGGATACGAGCAGTACTTC. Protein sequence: CSVADPDRDGYEQYF.

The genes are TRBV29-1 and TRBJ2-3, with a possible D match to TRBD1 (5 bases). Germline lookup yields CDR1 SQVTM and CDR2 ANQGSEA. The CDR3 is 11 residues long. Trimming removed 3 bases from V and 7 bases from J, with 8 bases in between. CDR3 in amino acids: CSVDQGNTQYF. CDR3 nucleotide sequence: TGCAGCGTTGATCAGGGAAATACGCAGTATTTT.

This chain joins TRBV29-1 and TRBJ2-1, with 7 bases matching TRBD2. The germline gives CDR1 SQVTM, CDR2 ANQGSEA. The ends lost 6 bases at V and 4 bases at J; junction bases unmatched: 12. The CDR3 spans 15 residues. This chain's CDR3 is CSVPSGTTGYNEQFF. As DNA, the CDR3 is TGCAGCGTCCCGTCCGGGACTACGGGTTACAATGAGCAGTTCTTC.

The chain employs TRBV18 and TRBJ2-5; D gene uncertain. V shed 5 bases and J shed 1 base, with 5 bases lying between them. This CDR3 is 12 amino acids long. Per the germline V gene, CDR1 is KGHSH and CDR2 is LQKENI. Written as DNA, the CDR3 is TGTGCCAGCTCAGTCTCCCAAGAGACCCAGTACTTC. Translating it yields CASSVSQETQYF.

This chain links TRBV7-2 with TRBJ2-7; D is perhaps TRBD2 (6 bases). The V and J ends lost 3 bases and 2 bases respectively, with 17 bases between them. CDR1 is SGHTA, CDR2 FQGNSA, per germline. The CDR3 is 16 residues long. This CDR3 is CASSLGGTTGAYEQYF. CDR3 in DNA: TGTGCCAGCAGCTTGGGCGGGACGACCGGAGCCTACGAGCAGTACTTC.

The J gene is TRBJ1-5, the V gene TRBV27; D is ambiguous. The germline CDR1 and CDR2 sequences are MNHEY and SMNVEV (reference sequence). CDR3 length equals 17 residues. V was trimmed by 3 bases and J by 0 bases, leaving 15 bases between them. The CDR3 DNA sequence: TGTGCCAGCAGTTTGAGGATGAGCATCGATAGCAATCAGCCCCAGCATTTT. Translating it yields CASSLRMSIDSNQPQHF.

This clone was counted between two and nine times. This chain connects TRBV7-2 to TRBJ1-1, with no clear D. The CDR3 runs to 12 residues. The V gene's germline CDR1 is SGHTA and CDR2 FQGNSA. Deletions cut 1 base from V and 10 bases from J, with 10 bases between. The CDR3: CASSLGLSGAFF. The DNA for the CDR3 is TGTGCCAGCAGCTTAGGCCTCAGCGGAGCTTTCTTT.

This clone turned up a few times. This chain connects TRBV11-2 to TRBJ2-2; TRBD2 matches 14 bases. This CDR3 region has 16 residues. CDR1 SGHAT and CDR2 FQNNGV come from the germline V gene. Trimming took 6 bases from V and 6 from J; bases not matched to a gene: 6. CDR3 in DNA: TGTGCCAGCAGACACAGACTAGCGGGAGGGCCCGGGGAGCTGTTTTTT. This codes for CASRHRLAGGPGELFF.

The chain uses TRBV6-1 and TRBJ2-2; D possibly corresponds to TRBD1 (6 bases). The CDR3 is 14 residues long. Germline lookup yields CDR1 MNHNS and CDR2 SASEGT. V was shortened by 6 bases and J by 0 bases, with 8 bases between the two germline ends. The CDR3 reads CASRTGSNTGELFF. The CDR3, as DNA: TGTGCCAGCAGGACAGGCTCGAACACCGGGGAGCTGTTTTTT.

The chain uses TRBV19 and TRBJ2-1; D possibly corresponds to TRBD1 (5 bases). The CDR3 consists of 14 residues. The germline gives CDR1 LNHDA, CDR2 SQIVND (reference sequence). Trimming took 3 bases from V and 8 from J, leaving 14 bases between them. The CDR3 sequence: CASSILTKGDEQFF. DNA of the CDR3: TGTGCCAGTAGTATCCTTACTAAAGGGGATGAGCAGTTCTTC.

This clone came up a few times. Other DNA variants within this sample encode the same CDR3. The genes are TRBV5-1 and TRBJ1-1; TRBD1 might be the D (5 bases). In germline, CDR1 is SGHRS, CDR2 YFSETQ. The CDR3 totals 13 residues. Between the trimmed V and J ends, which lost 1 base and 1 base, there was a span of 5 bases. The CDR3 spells CASSLTGNTEAFF. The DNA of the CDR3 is TGCGCCAGCAGCTTGACAGGGAACACTGAAGCTTTCTTT.

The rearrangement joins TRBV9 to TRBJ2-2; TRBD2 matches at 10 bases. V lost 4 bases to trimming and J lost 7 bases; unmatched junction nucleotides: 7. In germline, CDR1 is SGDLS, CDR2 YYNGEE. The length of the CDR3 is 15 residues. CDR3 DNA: TGTGCCAGCAGCCCTAGCGGGAGTATCGTCGGGGAGCTGTTTTTT. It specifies CASSPSGSIVGELFF. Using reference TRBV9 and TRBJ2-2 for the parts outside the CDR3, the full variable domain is DSGVTQTPKHLITATGQRVTLRCSPRSGDLSVYWYQQSLDQGLQFLIQYYNGEERAKGNILERFSAQQFPDLHSELNLSSLELGDSALYFCASSPSGSIVGELFFGEGSRLTVL.

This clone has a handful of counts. CDR3 loop: CASSFVTGGLYEQYF. The DNA of the CDR3 is TGTGCCAGCAGTTTCGTAACAGGGGGCCTCTACGAGCAGTACTTC. The chain combines TRBV28 with TRBJ2-7; 9 bases map to TRBD1. The germline gives CDR1 MDHEN, CDR2 SYDVKM. This CDR3 spans 15 amino acids. After removal of 3 bases from V and 3 bases from J, the junction contained 6 bases not matched to a gene.

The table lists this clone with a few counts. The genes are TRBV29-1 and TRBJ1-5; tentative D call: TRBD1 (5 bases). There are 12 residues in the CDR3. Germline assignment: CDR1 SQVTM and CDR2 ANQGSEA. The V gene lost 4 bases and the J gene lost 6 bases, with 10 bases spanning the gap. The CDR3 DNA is TGCAGCGTTGCTCAGGGTACTCAGCCCCAGCATTTT. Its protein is CSVAQGTQPQHF.

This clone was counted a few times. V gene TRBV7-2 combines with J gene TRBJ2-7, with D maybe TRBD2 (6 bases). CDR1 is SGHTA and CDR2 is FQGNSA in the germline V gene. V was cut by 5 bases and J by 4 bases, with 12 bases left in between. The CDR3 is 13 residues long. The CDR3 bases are TGTGCCAGCAGCCACCCCGGGGGATACGAGCAGTACTTC. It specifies CASSHPGGYEQYF.

CDR3 sequence (DNA): TGTGCCAGCAGTGTCAGGGGAACTGGGGCCAACGTCCTGACTTTC. Protein sequence: CASSVRGTGANVLTF. The rearrangement links TRBV28 to TRBJ2-6, with D possibly matching TRBD1 (6 bases). There are 15 residues in the CDR3. Trimming stripped 5 bases from V and 2 bases from J, with 10 bases between. Germline loops: CDR1 MDHEN, CDR2 SYDVKM.

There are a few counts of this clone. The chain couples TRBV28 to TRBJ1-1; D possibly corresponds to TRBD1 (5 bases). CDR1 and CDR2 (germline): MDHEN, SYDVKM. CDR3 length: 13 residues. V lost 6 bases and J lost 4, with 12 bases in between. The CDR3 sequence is CASSGGATTEAFF. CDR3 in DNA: TGTGCCAGCAGCGGTGGGGCGACCACTGAAGCTTTCTTT.

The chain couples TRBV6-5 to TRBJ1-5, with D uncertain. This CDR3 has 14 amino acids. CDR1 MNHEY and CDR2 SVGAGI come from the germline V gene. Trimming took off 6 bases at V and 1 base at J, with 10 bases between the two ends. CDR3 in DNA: TGTGCCAGCAGCCCTGATAGAAGCAATCAGCCCCAGCATTTT. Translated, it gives CASSPDRSNQPQHF.

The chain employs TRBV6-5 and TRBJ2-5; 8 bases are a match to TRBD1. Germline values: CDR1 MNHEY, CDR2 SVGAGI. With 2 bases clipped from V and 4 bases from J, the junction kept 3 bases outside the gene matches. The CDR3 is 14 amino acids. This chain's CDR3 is CASSYGTGRETQYF. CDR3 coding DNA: TGTGCCAGCAGTTACGGGACAGGTCGAGAGACCCAGTACTTC.

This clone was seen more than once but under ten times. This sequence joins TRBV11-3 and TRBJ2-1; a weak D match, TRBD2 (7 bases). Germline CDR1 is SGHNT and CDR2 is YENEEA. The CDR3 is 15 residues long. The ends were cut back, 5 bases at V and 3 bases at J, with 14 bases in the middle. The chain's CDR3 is CASSAGRGSYNEQFF. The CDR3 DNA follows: TGTGCCAGCAGCGCAGGGAGGGGGAGCTACAATGAGCAGTTCTTC.

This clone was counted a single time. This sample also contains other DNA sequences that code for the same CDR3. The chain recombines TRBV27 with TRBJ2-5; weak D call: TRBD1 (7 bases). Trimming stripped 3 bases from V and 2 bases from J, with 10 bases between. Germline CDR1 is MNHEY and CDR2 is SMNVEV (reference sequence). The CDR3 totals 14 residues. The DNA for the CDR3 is TGTGCCAGCAGTTTCCAGGGGGGTCAAGAGACCCAGTACTTC. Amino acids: CASSFQGGQETQYF.

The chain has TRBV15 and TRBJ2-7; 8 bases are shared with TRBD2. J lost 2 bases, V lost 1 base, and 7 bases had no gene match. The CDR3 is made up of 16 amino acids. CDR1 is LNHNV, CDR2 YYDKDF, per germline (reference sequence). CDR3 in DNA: TGTGCCACCAGCAGAGTCACCACGGGGGGGACCTACGAGCAGTACTTC. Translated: CATSRVTTGGTYEQYF.

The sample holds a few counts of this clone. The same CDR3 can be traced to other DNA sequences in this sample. The CDR3 sequence: CASSYSTAQETQYF. The CDR3 nucleotides read TGTGCCAGCAGTTACTCGACAGCCCAAGAGACCCAGTACTTC. V is TRBV6-5 and J is TRBJ2-5; possibly TRBD1 for D (5 bases). The CDR3 extends over 14 amino acids. Germline values: CDR1 MNHEY, CDR2 SVGAGI. Trimming stripped 0 bases from V and 1 base from J, with 6 bases between.

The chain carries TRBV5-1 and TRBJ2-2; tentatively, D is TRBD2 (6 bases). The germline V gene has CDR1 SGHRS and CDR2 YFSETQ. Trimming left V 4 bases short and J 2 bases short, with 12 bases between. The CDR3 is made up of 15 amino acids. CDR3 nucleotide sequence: TGCGCCAGCAGCCTCCTAGCGCCAAACACCGGGGAGCTGTTTTTT. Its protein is CASSLLAPNTGELFF.

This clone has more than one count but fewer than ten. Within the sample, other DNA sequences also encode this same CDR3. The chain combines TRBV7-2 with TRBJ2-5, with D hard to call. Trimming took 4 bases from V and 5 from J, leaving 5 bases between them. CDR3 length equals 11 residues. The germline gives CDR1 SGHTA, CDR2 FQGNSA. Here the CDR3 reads CASSSEETQYF. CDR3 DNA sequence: TGTGCCAGCAGCTCCGAGGAGACCCAGTACTTC.

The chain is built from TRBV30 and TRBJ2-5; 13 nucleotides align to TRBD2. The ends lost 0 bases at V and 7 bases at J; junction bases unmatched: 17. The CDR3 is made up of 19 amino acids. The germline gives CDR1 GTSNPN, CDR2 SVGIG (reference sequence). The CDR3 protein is CAWSVRGTVGLAGDGTQYF. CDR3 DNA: TGTGCCTGGAGTGTGAGGGGGACAGTAGGACTAGCGGGAGACGGGACCCAGTACTTC.